The clone carrying this T cell receptor (beta chain) was recorded a few times. This sample stems from a study of blood T cells in healthy people across ages. The use of a sample-barcoded 5' primer and a J-beta primer mix characterized a second PCR of about 7 to 12 cycles. One entry per CDR3 protein, called by TCRdb with MiXCR from the 5' RACE reads. The sample holds roughly 1.6 million distinct CDR3 sequences, about 35% seen once. Total RNA extracted from each sample amounted to at least 5.5 micrograms. Trimming cost V 0 bases and J 8 bases, with 13 bases left between them. In germline, CDR1 is SEHNR, CDR2 FQNEAQ (reference sequence). This CDR3 spans 15 amino acids.

J is TRBJ1-4 and V is TRBV7-9; D not resolved. The source is a woman aged 30 to 39 in good health. The sequenced sample was blood. In DNA form, the CDR3 reads TGTGCCAGCAGCTTAGCGGAGAGGAGTGGGGAAAAACTGTTTTTT. It specifies CASSLAERSGEKLFF.